The 8 T cell receptor beta chains in this list originate from one sample, sequenced in a study of identical twins. TCRdb itself ran the 5' RACE reads through MiXCR, one entry per CDR3 protein. Here the sample spans about 920,000 distinct CDR3 sequences, about 12% being singletons. This sample also belongs to another study, concerning yellow fever vaccine responses in identical twins.

Specimen: PBMCs. The source is a woman between 18 and 30 years old in good health.

The genes are TRBV21-1 and TRBJ2-7. TRBV21-1 is recorded as a pseudogene. The CDR3 is 9 residues long. CDR3 sequence (DNA): TGTGCCAGCAGCTATCCCCAGTACGTC. Its protein product is CASSYPQYV.

V is TRBV12-3 or TRBV12-4 and J is TRBJ1-5, with D unresolved. V lost 6 bases to trimming and J lost 5 bases, with 14 bases between them. The CDR3 length is 14 residues. The CDR3 is CASRRTDLYQPQHF. In nucleotides, the CDR3 is TGTGCCAGCAGGCGGACTGATCTATATCAGCCCCAGCATTTT.

This rearrangement joins TRBV10-2 to TRBJ2-4; TRBD1 is a possible D gene (5 bases). This CDR3 is 17 amino acids long. Germline CDR1 WSHSY, CDR2 SAAADI. The V gene lost 0 bases and the J gene lost 6 bases, with 18 bases spanning the gap. Written as DNA, the CDR3 is TGCGCCAGCAGTGAGTCGGTGGGGCGTGTCACCACAAACATTCAGTACTTC. Its translation is CASSESVGRVTTNIQYF.

This clonotype was seen more than once but under ten times. The gene calls are TRBV12-3 or TRBV12-4 and TRBJ1-2; D might be TRBD1 (6 bases). With 5 bases removed from V and 4 bases from J, the gap between germline ends came to 8 bases. The CDR3 spans 12 residues. Written as DNA, the CDR3 is TGTGCCAGCAGTGACAGGCCCTATGGCTACACCTTC. As protein: CASSDRPYGYTF.

The J gene is TRBJ2-7, the V gene TRBV27, with D maybe TRBD1 (6 bases). CDR3 length: 14 residues. CDR1 and CDR2 from the germline V gene are MNHEY and SMNVEV (reference sequence). Trimming pared 3 bases from V and 0 bases from J, leaving 9 bases between. CDR3 sequence: CASSLGRGSYEQYV. CDR3 DNA: TGTGCCAGCAGTTTGGGCAGGGGCTCCTACGAGCAGTACGTC.

J is TRBJ2-7 and V is TRBV18, with 10 bases matching TRBD2. The CDR3 has 16 amino acids. V lost 2 bases, J lost 6 bases, and 10 bases stayed unmatched. In germline, CDR1 is KGHSH, CDR2 LQKENI. The CDR3 DNA reads as TGTGCCAGCTCACCATTACCAGCGGGAGGGGATTTCGAGCAGTACTTC. The encoded protein is CASSPLPAGGDFEQYF.

The rearrangement links TRBV3-1 to TRBJ1-2; D call uncertain. The ends were cut back, 1 base at V and 7 bases at J, with 7 bases in the middle. The length of the CDR3 is 12 residues. CDR1 is LGHDT, CDR2 YNNKEL, per germline (reference sequence). Here the CDR3 DNA reads TGTGCCAGCAGCCAAGGCCAACTTGGCTACACCTTC. Its protein product is CASSQGQLGYTF.

This clonotype was seen ten or more times. This chain joins TRBV5-1 and TRBJ2-2; D call uncertain. V lost 0 bases and J lost 2, with 8 bases in between. Germline V gene lookup returns CDR1 SGHRS and CDR2 YFSETQ. CDR3 size: 15 residues. The CDR3 sequence is CASSLVVSNTGELFF. In nucleotides, the CDR3 is TGCGCCAGCAGCTTGGTGGTCTCCAACACCGGGGAGCTGTTTTTT.